This T cell receptor (beta chain) was found in a study of shared clonotypes between healthy human individuals. The CDR3 is made up of 15 amino acids. V gave up 0 bases and J gave up 7 bases; unmatched junction bases: 2. CDR1 is SEHNR, CDR2 FQNEAQ, per germline (reference sequence). Naive CD8 cells lacked CD45RO and underwent positive selection for CCR7, leaving out terminally differentiated effector memory CD45RA+ cells. Findings of the study overall: Unshared clonotypes carried lower generation probabilities than those common to all four donors. In a few donors, about 5% of naive CD4 clonotypes appeared in common. Sequencing depth was predicted to influence how clonotypes are shared among donors. It was only blood that was sampled, and tissue repertoires likely differ.

As concerns this clone: Its antigen is currently unknown.

Sequencing was performed with immunoSEQ multiplex PCR; in TCRdb, only in-frame clones are kept and a portion is missing. The sample records about 2.1 million clones, 93% being singletons. Material: naive CD8+ T cells from PBMCs. V usage is TRBV7-9 and J usage is TRBJ2-2; TRBD2 matches at 10 bases. The origin of this receptor is a man younger than 30 in good health. Some clones in this sample may be carry-over from other donors' samples. As DNA, the CDR3 is TGTGCCAGCAGCTTAGCCAGCGGGAGGGTCGGGGAGCTGTTTTTT. The encoded protein is CASSLASGRVGELFF.